This TCR beta chain was sequenced during a study of cytomegalovirus exposure and HLA in healthy donors listed by TCRdb under 2017. For the wider study: A later analysis indicated that the 90 to 150 validation repertoires were generated on the platform also employed for the approximately 700 repertoires of the first cohort. The study aimed to test whether cataloging public T cell receptors could reveal signatures of past pathogen exposure. A separate validation cohort of approximately 130 different subjects was used in addition to the 666-subject first cohort. High-throughput TCR immunosequencing, statistical association of individual TCRs with disease status, and machine learning were combined to predict cytomegalovirus infection status.

Points the paper makes about the study in general: In vitro tests confirmed that a few of the cytomegalovirus-associated TCR beta chains recognize cytomegalovirus antigens. Cytomegalovirus status was reported to be diagnosed by the classifier with high specificity and sensitivity in both the original and validation cohorts. The authors suggested that the approach could potentially be extended to other disease states and immunological phenotypes. The study listed 164 TCR beta chains as associated with cytomegalovirus. Subsequent analysis determined that TCRs grouped into clusters in the first cohort also showed a tendency toward co-occurrence across the 120 or so validation repertoires, and approximately 93% of cluster scores exceeded 0. While some public TCRs were present in many individuals, most TCR sequences turned up only very rarely across donors. A later analysis had no HLA typing for the validation cohort, so co-occurrence there was scored across all 110 or so repertoires.

The donors belonged to the validation cohort of roughly 120 subjects, which was separate from the roughly 680-subject first cohort. The receptor library was made with the immunoSEQ multiplex PCR assay. Turning to the authors' computational methods: A statistical classification framework was built to diagnose cytomegalovirus status from the catalog of TCR beta chain sequences. TCRdb took this table from immuneACCESS and kept in-frame rearrangements with V and J called. Such tables lack part of the clones; where checked against another copy, unresolved V genes explain under half of the gap, and the rest is unexplained. V and J calls and clone size come straight from that table; D and trimming were deduced from the DNA. The sample table holds about 220,000 clones, of which 75% to 95% were seen once. The ten most abundant clones make up approximately 1% of the sample. A note on this clone: It has no known antigen specificity. The record has no base qualities; no much larger clone is one base away.

Specimen: PBMCs. The TCR sequence derives from a woman younger than 30 in good health and CMV-seronegative.

The CDR3 loop reads CASSIPAGSYNEQFF. The nucleotide sequence reads TGTGCCAGCAGCATTCCAGCGGGCTCCTACAATGAGCAGTTCTTC. The rearranged segments are TRBV5-4 and TRBJ2-1, and the D gene may be TRBD2, 6 bases matching. The germline V gene (reference sequence) specifies SGHNT as CDR1 and YYREEE as CDR2. A distance of 11 bases separates the germline ends of V and J, which lose 4 bases and 0 bases respectively. The CDR3 sequence holds 15 residues, the cysteine and phenylalanine included. The only DNA kept is the CDR3, 45 bases in frame from the first base.